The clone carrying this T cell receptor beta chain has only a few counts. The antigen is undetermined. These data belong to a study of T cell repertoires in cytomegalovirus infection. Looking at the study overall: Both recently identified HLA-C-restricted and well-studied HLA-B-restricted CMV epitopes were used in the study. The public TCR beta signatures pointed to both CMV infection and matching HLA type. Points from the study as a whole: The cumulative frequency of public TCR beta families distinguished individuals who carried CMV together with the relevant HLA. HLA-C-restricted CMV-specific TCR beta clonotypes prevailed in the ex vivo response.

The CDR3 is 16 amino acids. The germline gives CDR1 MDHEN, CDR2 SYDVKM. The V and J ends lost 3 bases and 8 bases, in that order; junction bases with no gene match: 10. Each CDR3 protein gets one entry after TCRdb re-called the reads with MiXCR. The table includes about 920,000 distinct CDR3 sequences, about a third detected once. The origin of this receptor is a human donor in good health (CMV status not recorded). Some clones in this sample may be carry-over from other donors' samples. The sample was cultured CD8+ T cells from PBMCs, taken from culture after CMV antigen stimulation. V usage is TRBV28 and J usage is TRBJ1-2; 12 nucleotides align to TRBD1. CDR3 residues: CASSLESPGQGAGYTF. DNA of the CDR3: TGTGCCAGCAGTTTGGAATCCCCGGGACAGGGGGCGGGCTACACCTTC.